The 16 T cell receptor beta chains reported below all come from one sample, sequenced in a study of blood T cells in healthy people across ages. PCR was performed a second time for roughly 7 to 11 cycles using a sample-barcoded 5' primer and a J-beta primer mix. TCRdb reprocessed the 5' RACE reads with MiXCR, giving one entry per CDR3 protein. This sample yields under 1,100,000 distinct CDR3 sequences, of which less than 25% are seen a single time; 0.65% to 0.95% belongs to the top ten. These data also formed part of another study, on T cells of mothers and their children.

Sequencing was carried out using blood. The source of these receptors is a girl aged 2 to 9 in good health.

The J gene is TRBJ2-5, the V gene TRBV2, with D perhaps assigned TRBD1 or TRBD2 (5 bases each). The J call may be in error: the DNA end matches TRBJ2-7 better. This CDR3 is 13 amino acids long. Germline V gene data show CDR1 as SNHLY and CDR2 as FYNNEI. The CDR3 coding sequence is TGTGCCAGCAGTTGGGACGGCAACTACGAGCAGTACTTC. Its translation is CASSWDGNYEQYF.

The CDR3 DNA reads as TGTGCCAGCAGTTACTTAGGAGACAGGGAGCAGTACTTC. Amino acid sequence: CASSYLGDREQYF. The rearrangement uses TRBV6-6 and TRBJ2-7; tentatively, D is TRBD1 (6 bases). Trimming pared 1 base from V and 7 bases from J, leaving 11 bases between. The CDR3 covers 13 residues. Germline-derived CDR1 and CDR2 are MNHNY and SVGAGI (reference sequence).

In this sample, this clonotype turned up a few times. The chain is built from TRBV9 and TRBJ2-2; 7 bases are a match to TRBD2. Germline V CDR1 and CDR2: SGDLS, YYNGEE. This CDR3 contains 15 residues. J gave up 5 bases and V 0 bases, and 4 bases lay outside the gene matches. This chain's CDR3 is CASSVGSGETGELFF. The CDR3 DNA follows: TGTGCCAGCAGCGTAGGCAGCGGGGAAACCGGGGAGCTGTTTTTT.

The chain employs TRBV7-3 and TRBJ1-2; a weak D match, TRBD1 (5 bases). The CDR3 consists of 13 residues. The germline gives CDR1 SGHTA, CDR2 FQGTGA. V lost 1 base, J lost 6 bases, and 9 bases lay in between. This CDR3 reads CASSLMWGDGYTF. The DNA of the CDR3 is TGTGCCAGCAGCTTAATGTGGGGGGATGGCTACACCTTC. Variable domain in full (rest from reference TRBV7-3 and TRBJ1-2): GAGVSQTPSNKVTEKGKYVELRCDPISGHTALYWYRQSLGQGPEFLIYFQGTGAADDSGLPNDRFFAVRPEGSVSTLKIQRTERGDSAVYLCASSLMWGDGYTFGSGTRLTVV.

This clonotype was counted only a few times. V and J are TRBV7-9 and TRBJ2-6; no definite D call. The CDR3 is 16 residues long. Trimming left V 7 bases short and J 4 bases short, with 17 bases between. Germline V gene data show CDR1 as SEHNR and CDR2 as FQNEAQ (reference sequence). Here the CDR3 DNA reads TGTGCCAGCACCACCAATTCCGTACCCGGGGCCAACGTCCTGACTTTC. This sequence encodes CASTTNSVPGANVLTF.

The CDR3, as DNA: TGTGCCAGCAATACTAGGGACCCCTACGAGCAGTACTTC. It is translated as CASNTRDPYEQYF. The V call is TRBV6-5, the J call TRBJ2-7, with D perhaps given as TRBD1 or TRBD2 (5 bases each). This CDR3 comprises 13 residues. The germline V gene encodes CDR1 MNHEY and CDR2 SVGAGI. The V end lost 7 bases, the J end lost 2 bases, and 12 bases lay between the germline ends.

Here the CDR3 reads CASSYSRETYEQYF. The CDR3 bases are TGTGCCAGCAGTTATTCCCGAGAAACCTACGAGCAGTACTTC. This chain connects TRBV2 to TRBJ2-1; D call uncertain. The DNA end favors TRBJ2-7, so the J call may be wrong. This CDR3 is 14 amino acids long. Germline V gene sequence: CDR1 SNHLY, CDR2 FYNNEI.

This clonotype was found a few times. The genes are TRBV5-5 and TRBJ1-1; 8 bases are shared with TRBD1. CDR1 is SGHKS and CDR2 is YYEKEE in the germline V gene (reference sequence). V lost 2 bases, J lost 0 bases, and 12 bases stayed unmatched. The CDR3 runs 18 residues. The CDR3 sequence is CASSLRGQELLLNTEAFF. CDR3 DNA: TGTGCCAGCAGCTTACGGGGACAGGAGCTACTGCTGAACACTGAAGCTTTCTTT.

This clonotype occurred a few times. This chain links TRBV20-1 with TRBJ2-5, with 11 positions matching TRBD1. Trimming at V came to 7 bases and at J to 3 bases, leaving 7 bases not matched to a gene. CDR1 and CDR2 from the germline V gene are DFQATT and SNEGSKA (reference sequence). The CDR3 has 14 amino acids. The CDR3 is CSGTGQGVEETQYF. In DNA, the CDR3 is TGCAGTGGGACGGGACAGGGGGTTGAAGAGACCCAGTACTTC.

The J gene is TRBJ2-1, the V gene TRBV6-4; D call uncertain. Trimming took off 2 bases at V and 0 bases at J, with 11 bases between the two ends. The CDR3 contains 16 residues. Germline V CDR1 and CDR2: MRHNA, SNTAGT. CDR3 bases: TGTGCCAGCAGTGACCTTAGGACCAACTCCTACAATGAGCAGTTCTTC. Its protein product is CASSDLRTNSYNEQFF.

Only a few counts were recorded for this clonotype. The V and J genes are TRBV7-2 and TRBJ1-3; 8 nucleotides line up with TRBD1. CDR1 SGHTA and CDR2 FQGNSA come from the germline V gene. The CDR3 spans 15 residues. After removal of 2 bases from V and 0 bases from J, the junction contained 0 bases not matched to a gene. CDR3 sequence: CASSLTGGSGNTIYF. The CDR3 region has the DNA TGTGCCAGCAGCTTAACAGGGGGCTCTGGAAACACCATATATTTT.

This clonotype has just a few counts. The chain recombines TRBV5-6 with TRBJ2-5; weak D call: TRBD2 (7 bases). The V gene lost 4 bases and the J gene lost 4 bases, with 14 bases spanning the gap. Per the germline V gene, CDR1 is SGHDT and CDR2 is YYEEEE. CDR3 length: 14 residues. CDR3 residues: CASSRRGAGETQYF. DNA for the CDR3: TGTGCCAGCAGCCGTCGGGGGGCCGGAGAGACCCAGTACTTC.

The chain is built from TRBV4-2 and TRBJ2-1; D unresolved. The CDR3 contains 12 residues. Deletions cut 2 bases from V and 9 bases from J, with 8 bases between. The germline gives CDR1 LGHNA, CDR2 YNFKEQ. CDR3 bases: TGTGCCAGCAGCCAATTCCGGACTGAGCAGTTCTTC. Its protein product is CASSQFRTEQFF.

The rearrangement links TRBV6-5 to TRBJ2-1, with D possibly matching TRBD1 (6 bases). The CDR3 spans 15 residues. Trimming cost V 0 bases and J 5 bases, with 11 bases left between them. CDR1 and CDR2 (germline): MNHEY, SVGAGI. CDR3: CASSYSPGGHNEQFF. The CDR3 DNA sequence: TGTGCCAGCAGTTACTCGCCTGGGGGCCACAATGAGCAGTTCTTC.

This clonotype showed up just a few times. V is TRBV7-6 and J is TRBJ1-4; D might be TRBD1 (6 bases). The CDR3 is made up of 16 amino acids. The germline CDR1 and CDR2 sequences are SGHVS and FNYEAQ. V lost 2 bases to trimming and J lost 3 bases, with 13 bases between them. CDR3 sequence (DNA): TGTGCCAGCAGCTTACATCCGGGACAAGCTAATGAAAAACTGTTTTTT. Its protein product is CASSLHPGQANEKLFF.

This clonotype occurred a few times. Germline is not matched at one junction end, which may reflect a read error. The V and J genes are TRBV7-7 and TRBJ2-1; a weak D match, TRBD2 (6 bases). With the DNA end fitting TRBJ2-5 better, the J assignment may be wrong. The germline gives CDR1 SSHAT, CDR2 FNYEAQ (reference sequence). The CDR3 spans 18 residues. CDR3 amino acids: CASSLAAVVSPLVGTQYF. The CDR3 DNA sequence: TGTGCTAGCAGCTTAGCGGCGGTAGTTAGCCCCCTTGTCGGGACCCAGTACTTC.